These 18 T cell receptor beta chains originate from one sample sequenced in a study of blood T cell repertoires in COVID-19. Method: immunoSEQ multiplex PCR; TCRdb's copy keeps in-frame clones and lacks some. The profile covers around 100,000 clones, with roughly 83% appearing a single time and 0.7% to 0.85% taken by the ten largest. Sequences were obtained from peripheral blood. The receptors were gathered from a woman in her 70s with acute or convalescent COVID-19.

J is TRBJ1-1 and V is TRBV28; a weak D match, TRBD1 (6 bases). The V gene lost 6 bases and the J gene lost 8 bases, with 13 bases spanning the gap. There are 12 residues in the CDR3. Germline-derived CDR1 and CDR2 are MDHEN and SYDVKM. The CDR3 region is CASRGAGEEAFF. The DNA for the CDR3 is TGTGCCAGCAGGGGGGCAGGGGAAGAAGCTTTCTTT.

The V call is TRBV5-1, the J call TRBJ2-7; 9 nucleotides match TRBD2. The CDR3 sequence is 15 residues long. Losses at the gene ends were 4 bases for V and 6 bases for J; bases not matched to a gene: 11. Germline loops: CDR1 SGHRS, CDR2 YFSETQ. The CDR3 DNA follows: TGCGCCAGCAGCGCGGCGGTAGCGGGGGAGGGCGAGCAGTACTTC. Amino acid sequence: CASSAAVAGEGEQYF.

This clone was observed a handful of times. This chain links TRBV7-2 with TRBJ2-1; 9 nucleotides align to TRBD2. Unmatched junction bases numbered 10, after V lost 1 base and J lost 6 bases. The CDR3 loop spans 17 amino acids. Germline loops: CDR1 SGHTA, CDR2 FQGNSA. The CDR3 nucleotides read TGTGCCAGCAGCTTAGGCGGGAGGGCCGGTTTGGTCAATGAGCAGTTCTTC. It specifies CASSLGGRAGLVNEQFF. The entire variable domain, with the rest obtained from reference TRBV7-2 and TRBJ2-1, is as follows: GAGVSQSPSNKVTEKGKDVELRCDPISGHTALYWYRQSLGQGLEFLIYFQGNSAPDKSGLPSDRFSAERTGGSVSTLTIQRTQQEDSAVYLCASSLGGRAGLVNEQFFGPGTRLTVL.

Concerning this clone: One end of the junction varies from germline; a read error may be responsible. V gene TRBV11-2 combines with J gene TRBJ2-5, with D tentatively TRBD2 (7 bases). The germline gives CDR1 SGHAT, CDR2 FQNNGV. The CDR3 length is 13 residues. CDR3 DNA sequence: TGTGCCAGCAGCTTAGCTGGAGGGGGGGGTCGTGACTTC. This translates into CASSLAGGGGRDF.

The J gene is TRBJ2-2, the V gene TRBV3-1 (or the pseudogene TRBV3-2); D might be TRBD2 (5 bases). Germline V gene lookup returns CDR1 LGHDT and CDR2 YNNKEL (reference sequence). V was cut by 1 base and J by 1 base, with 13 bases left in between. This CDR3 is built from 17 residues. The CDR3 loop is CASSQVRVTLNTGELFF. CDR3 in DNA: TGTGCCAGCAGCCAAGTGAGGGTGACTTTGAACACCGGGGAGCTGTTTTTT.

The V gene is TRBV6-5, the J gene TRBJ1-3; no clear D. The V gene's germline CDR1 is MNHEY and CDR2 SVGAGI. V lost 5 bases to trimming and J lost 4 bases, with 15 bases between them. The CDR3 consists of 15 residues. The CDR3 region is CASSSQSGSGNTIYF. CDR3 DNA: TGTGCCAGCAGTAGTCAATCGGGGTCCGGAAACACCATATATTTT.

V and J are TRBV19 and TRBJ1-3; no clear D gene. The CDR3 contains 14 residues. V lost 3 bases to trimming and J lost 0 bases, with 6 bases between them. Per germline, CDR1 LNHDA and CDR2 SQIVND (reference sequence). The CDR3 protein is CASSISGSGNTIYF. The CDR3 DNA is TGTGCCAGTAGTATCTCAGGCTCTGGAAACACCATATATTTT.

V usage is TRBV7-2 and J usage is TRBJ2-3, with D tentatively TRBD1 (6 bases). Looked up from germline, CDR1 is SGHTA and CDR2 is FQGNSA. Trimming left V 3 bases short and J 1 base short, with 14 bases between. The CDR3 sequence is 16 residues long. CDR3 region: CASSFGTPVGTDTQYF. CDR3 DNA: TGTGCCAGCAGCTTCGGGACACCGGTGGGCACAGATACGCAGTATTTT.

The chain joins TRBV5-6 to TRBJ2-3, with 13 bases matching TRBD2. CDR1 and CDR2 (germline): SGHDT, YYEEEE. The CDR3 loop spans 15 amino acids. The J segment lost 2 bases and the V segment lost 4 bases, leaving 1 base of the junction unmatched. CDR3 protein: CASSTSGGATDTQYF. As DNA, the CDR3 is TGTGCCAGCAGCACTAGCGGGGGGGCCACAGATACGCAGTATTTT.

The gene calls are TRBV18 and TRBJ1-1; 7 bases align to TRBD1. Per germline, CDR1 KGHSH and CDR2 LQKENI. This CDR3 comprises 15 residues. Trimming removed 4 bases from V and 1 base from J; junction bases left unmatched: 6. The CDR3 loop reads CASSLTGNTNTEAFF. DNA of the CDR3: TGTGCCAGCTCACTGACAGGGAATACGAACACTGAAGCTTTCTTT. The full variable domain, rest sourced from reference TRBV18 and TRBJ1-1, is NAGVMQNPRHLVRRRGQEARLRCSPMKGHSHVYWYRQLPEEGLKFMVYLQKENIIDESGMPKERFSAEFPKEGPSILRIQQVVRGDSAAYFCASSLTGNTNTEAFFGQGTRLTVV.

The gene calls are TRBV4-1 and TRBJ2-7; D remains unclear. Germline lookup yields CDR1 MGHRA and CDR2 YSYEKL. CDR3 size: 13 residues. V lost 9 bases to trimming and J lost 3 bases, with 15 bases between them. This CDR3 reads CASSSTRFYEQYF. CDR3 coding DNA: TGCGCCAGTAGTAGTACGCGGTTCTACGAGCAGTACTTC.

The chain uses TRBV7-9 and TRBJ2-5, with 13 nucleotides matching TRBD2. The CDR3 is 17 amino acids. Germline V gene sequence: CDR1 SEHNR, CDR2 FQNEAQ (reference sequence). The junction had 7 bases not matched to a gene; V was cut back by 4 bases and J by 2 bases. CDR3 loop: CASSSGRLAGGQETQYF. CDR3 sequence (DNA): TGTGCCAGCAGCTCTGGCAGACTAGCGGGGGGACAAGAGACCCAGTACTTC.

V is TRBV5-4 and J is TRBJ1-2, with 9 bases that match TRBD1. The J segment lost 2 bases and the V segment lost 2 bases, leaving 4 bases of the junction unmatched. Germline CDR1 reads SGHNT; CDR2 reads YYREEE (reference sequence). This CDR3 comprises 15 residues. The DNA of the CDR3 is TGTGCCAGCAGCTTTCTGGGACAGGGAAACTATGGCTACACCTTC. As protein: CASSFLGQGNYGYTF.

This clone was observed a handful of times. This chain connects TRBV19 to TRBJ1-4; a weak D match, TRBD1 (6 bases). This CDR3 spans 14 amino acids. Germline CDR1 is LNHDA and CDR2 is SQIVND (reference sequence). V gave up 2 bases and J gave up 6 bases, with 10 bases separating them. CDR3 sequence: CASSIRAGDEKLFF. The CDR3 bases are TGTGCCAGTAGTATAAGGGCAGGGGATGAAAAACTGTTTTTT.

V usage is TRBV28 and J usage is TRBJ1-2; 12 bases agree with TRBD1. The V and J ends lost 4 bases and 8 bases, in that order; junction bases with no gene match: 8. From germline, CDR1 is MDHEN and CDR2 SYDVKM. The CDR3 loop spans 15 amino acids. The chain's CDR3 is CASSSPGQGAEGYTF. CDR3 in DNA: TGTGCCAGCAGTTCCCCGGGACAGGGGGCCGAGGGCTACACCTTC.

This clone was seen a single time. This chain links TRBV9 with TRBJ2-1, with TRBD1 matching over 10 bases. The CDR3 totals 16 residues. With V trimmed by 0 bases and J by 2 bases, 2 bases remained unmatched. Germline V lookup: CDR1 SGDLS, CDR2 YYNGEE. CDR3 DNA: TGTGCCAGCAGCGTAGGGGGGACAGGGGCCTACAATGAGCAGTTCTTC. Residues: CASSVGGTGAYNEQFF.

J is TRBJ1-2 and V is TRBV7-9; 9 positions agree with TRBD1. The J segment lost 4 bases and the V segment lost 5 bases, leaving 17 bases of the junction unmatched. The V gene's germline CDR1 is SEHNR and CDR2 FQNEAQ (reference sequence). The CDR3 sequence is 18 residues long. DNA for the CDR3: TGTGCCAGCAGCCCCGGCGCGAGACAGGGGGTTTTCGGCTATGGCTACACCTTC. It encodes CASSPGARQGVFGYGYTF. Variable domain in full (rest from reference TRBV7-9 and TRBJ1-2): DTGVSQNPRHKITKRGQNVTFRCDPISEHNRLYWYRQTLGQGPEFLTYFQNEAQLEKSRLLSDRFSAERPKGSFSTLEIQRTEQGDSAMYLCASSPGARQGVFGYGYTFGSGTRLTVV.

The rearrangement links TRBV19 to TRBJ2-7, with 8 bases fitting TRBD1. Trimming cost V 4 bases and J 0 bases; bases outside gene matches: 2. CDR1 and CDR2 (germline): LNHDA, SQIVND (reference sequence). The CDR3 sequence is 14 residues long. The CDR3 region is CASSSQGASYEQYF. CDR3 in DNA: TGTGCCAGTAGTAGTCAGGGGGCCTCCTACGAGCAGTACTTC.